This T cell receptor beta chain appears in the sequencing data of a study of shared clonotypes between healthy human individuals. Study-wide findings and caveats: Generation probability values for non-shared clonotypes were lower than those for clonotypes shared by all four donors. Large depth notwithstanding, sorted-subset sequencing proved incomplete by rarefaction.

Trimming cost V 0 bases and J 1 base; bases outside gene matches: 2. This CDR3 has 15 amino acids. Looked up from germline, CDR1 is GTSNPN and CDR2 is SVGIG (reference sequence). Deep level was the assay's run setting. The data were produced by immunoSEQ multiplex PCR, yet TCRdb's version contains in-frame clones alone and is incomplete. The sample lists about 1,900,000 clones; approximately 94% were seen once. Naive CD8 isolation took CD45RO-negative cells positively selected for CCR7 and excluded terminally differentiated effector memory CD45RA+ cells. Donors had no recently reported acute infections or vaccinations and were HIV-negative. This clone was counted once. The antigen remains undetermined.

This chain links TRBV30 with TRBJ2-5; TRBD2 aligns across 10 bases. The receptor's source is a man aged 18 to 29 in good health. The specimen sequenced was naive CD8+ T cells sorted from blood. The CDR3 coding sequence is TGTGCCTGGAGTGTAGCGGGAGGGCTCCAAGAGACCCAGTACTTC. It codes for CAWSVAGGLQETQYF. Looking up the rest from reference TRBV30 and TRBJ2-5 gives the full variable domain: SQTIHQWPATLVQPVGSPLSLECTVEGTSNPNLYWYRQAAGRGLQLLFYSVGIGQISSEVPQNLSASRPQDRQFILSSKKLLLSDSGFYLCAWSVAGGLQETQYFGPGTRLLVL.